This T cell receptor beta chain was sequenced for a study of T cells in localized non-small cell lung cancer. Clones were read by immunoSEQ multiplex PCR, and TCRdb kept only the in-frame ones, dropping some. Among some 130,000 clones listed, roughly 90% were seen once. Germline CDR1 is SNHLY and CDR2 is FYNNEI. V was clipped by 10 bases and J by 10 bases, with 23 bases between them. The CDR3 is 14 residues long. The rearrangement links TRBV2 to TRBJ2-1; tentatively, D is TRBD1 (6 bases). The sequences come from peripheral blood, collected before any cancer treatment. This TCR came from a female donor of 60 years or more with stage I lung adenocarcinoma. CDR3 DNA sequence: TGTGCCACCGCTCAGGACAGTGACACCGCGGAGCAGTTCTTC. Protein: CATAQDSDTAEQFF.